This is a list of T cell receptor beta chains from one sample in a study of cytomegalovirus exposure and HLA in healthy donors. Method: immunoSEQ multiplex PCR; TCRdb's copy keeps in-frame clones and lacks some. The sample shows fewer than 350,000 clones, 70% to 90% of them seen only once. Material for sequencing was PBMCs. The receptors stem from a woman aged 18-29 years in good health and CMV-seronegative. CDR3s include the opening cysteine and the closing phenylalanine or tryptophan.

CDR3: CASSSGTGAGNTIYF
J: TRBJ1-3
V: TRBV5-1

CDR3: CASRIVVGLGDNEQFF
J: TRBJ2-1
V: TRBV19

CDR3: CASRGTIAAGPGEQFF
J: TRBJ2-1
V: TRBV5-1

CDR3: CASSQAGTGGSYEQYF
J: TRBJ2-7
V: TRBV14

CDR3: CASSYNRQGGDGYTF
J: TRBJ1-2
V: TRBV6-6

CDR3: CASSLGLAGGYNEQFF
J: TRBJ2-1
V: TRBV7-8

CDR3: CASDRGLATDTQYF
J: TRBJ2-3
V: TRBV6-1

CDR3: CASSPDSGSEYNEQFF
J: TRBJ2-1
V: TRBV5-6

CDR3: CASSQDVVERSYEQYF
J: TRBJ2-7
V: TRBV4-1

CDR3: CASRYLAGGSDEQFF
J: TRBJ2-1
V: TRBV2

CDR3: CASSANTVRLEKLFF
J: TRBJ1-4
V: TRBV18

CDR3: CATRDRTGVNTEAFF
J: TRBJ1-1
V: TRBV15

CDR3: CASSPVLPLGGKYEQYF
J: TRBJ2-7
V: TRBV5-6

CDR3: CASSLEQVNEKLFF
J: TRBJ1-4
V: TRBV5-1

CDR3: CASSLADRGLIEQYF
J: TRBJ2-7
V: TRBV27

CDR3: CASSIGRAHDSYEQYF
J: TRBJ2-7
V: TRBV18

CDR3: CASSPPNGAGRYNEQFF
J: TRBJ2-1
V: TRBV18

CDR3: CASSSKDRVIYEQYF
J: TRBJ2-7
V: TRBV6-6

CDR3: CASGGTGGPTYEQYF
J: TRBJ2-7
V: TRBV12-5

CDR3: CSVDERTGIGATQYF
J: TRBJ2-5
V: TRBV29-1

CDR3: CASSPPNGGVGNTIYF
J: TRBJ1-3
V: TRBV18

CDR3: CASSPGAGNQPQHF
J: TRBJ1-5
V: TRBV18

CDR3: CASSVGGLAGGEQYF
J: TRBJ2-7
V: TRBV9

CDR3: CASRENYGYTF
J: TRBJ1-2
V: TRBV19

CDR3: CASSTGTSNQPQHF
J: TRBJ1-5
V: TRBV6-1

CDR3: CASSQVLARPYNEQFF
J: TRBJ2-1
V: TRBV4-1

CDR3: CSVGRDSNQPQHF
J: TRBJ1-5
V: TRBV29-1

CDR3: CASSFDEGAYGNTIYF
J: TRBJ1-3
V: TRBV5-1

CDR3: CASSDRDLYNEQFF
J: TRBJ2-1
V: TRBV2

CDR3: CASILQGAGEKLFF
J: TRBJ1-4
V: TRBV2

CDR3: CASSVGDSIGYEQYF
J: TRBJ2-7
V: TRBV9

CDR3: CASGTGTNTGELFF
J: TRBJ2-2
V: TRBV28

CDR3: CATRDRGIYEQYF
J: TRBJ2-7
V: TRBV10-3

CDR3: CASSFNRSPLHF
J: TRBJ1-6
V: TRBV7-2

CDR3: CASSVSDTEAFF
J: TRBJ1-1
V: TRBV25-1

CDR3: CASSQVTSGRGRGELFF
J: TRBJ2-2
V: TRBV4-1

CDR3: CASSPKWDRATHGYTF
J: TRBJ1-2
V: TRBV5-4

CDR3: CSVEKDQGFYGYTF
J: TRBJ1-2
V: TRBV29-1

CDR3: CASSDTPTTKNIQYF
J: TRBJ2-4
V: TRBV6-4

CDR3: CASSDTGMGYEQYF
J: TRBJ2-7
V: TRBV10-1

CDR3: CASSRTGGSTEAFF
J: TRBJ1-1
V: TRBV18

CDR3: CASTFSVGGPIEAEQYF
J: TRBJ2-7
V: TRBV7-6

CDR3: CASSYSPRSTDTQYF
J: TRBJ2-3
V: TRBV6-5

CDR3: CAISGPAGSTDTQYF
J: TRBJ2-3
V: TRBV10-3

CDR3: CASRENSGSTDTQYF
J: TRBJ2-3
V: TRBV2

CDR3: CAISDGVYLQFF
J: TRBJ2-1
V: TRBV10-3

CDR3: CASSLGAGQGNYGYTF
J: TRBJ1-2
V: TRBV5-4

CDR3: CASRGSGQGISEQFF
J: TRBJ2-1
V: TRBV6-5

CDR3: CASSPRTATNEKLFF
J: TRBJ1-4
V: TRBV14

CDR3: CATGLRPDYNEQFF
J: TRBJ2-1
V: TRBV25-1

CDR3: CATGQGAGYTF
J: TRBJ1-2
V: TRBV19

CDR3: CATSGTAGGTDTQYF
J: TRBJ2-3
V: TRBV15

CDR3: CASSLGPLHSSYEQYF
J: TRBJ2-7
V: TRBV5-8